The 6 T cell receptor beta chains presented below share a single source sample, sequenced in a study of shared clonotypes between healthy human individuals. Sequencing was performed with immunoSEQ multiplex PCR; in TCRdb, only in-frame clones are kept and a portion is missing. The sample has about 2.4 million clones, 85% to 95% seen once. The sequencing sample was made of naive CD4+ T cells sorted from blood. Sample subset: CD45RA+ positively selected. Every receptor here comes from a man in his late teens or twenties in good health.

CDR3 residues: CASSEPSGNSYEQYF. The CDR3 nucleotides read TGTGCCAGCAGTGAACCTAGCGGGAACTCCTACGAGCAGTACTTC. J is TRBJ2-7 and V is TRBV25-1; TRBD2 agrees at 9 bases. This CDR3 spans 15 amino acids. Germline loops: CDR1 MGHDK, CDR2 SYGVNS. The junction had 2 bases not matched to a gene; V was cut back by 2 bases and J by 0 bases.

This clone has a handful of counts. J is TRBJ1-1 and V is TRBV5-1; D is uncertain. V was trimmed by 1 base and J by 1 base, leaving 8 bases between them. Germline CDR1 is SGHRS and CDR2 is YFSETQ. The CDR3 consists of 14 residues. This CDR3 is CASSLSVGNTEAFF. The CDR3 DNA reads TGCGCCAGCAGCTTGTCAGTTGGGAACACTGAAGCTTTCTTT.

J is TRBJ1-2 and V is TRBV13, with 9 bases lining up with TRBD1. Germline lookup yields CDR1 PRHDT and CDR2 FYEKMQ (reference sequence). There are 15 residues in the CDR3. The V segment lost 4 bases and the J segment 5 bases; nucleotides outside the gene matches: 8. CDR3: CASSSPGQGPYGYTF. CDR3 bases: TGTGCCAGCAGCTCGCCGGGACAGGGCCCATATGGCTACACCTTC.

The chain carries TRBV19 and TRBJ1-2, with D tentatively TRBD1 (6 bases). The germline V and J ends were trimmed by 5 bases and 5 bases, with 15 bases remaining between them. The CDR3 covers 14 residues. Germline loops: CDR1 LNHDA, CDR2 SQIVND (reference sequence). The CDR3 loop is CASSVAAGAYGYTF. The CDR3 nucleotides are TGTGCCAGTAGTGTCGCCGCGGGGGCATATGGCTACACCTTC.

The V call is TRBV11-3, the J call TRBJ2-6, with 8 bases that match TRBD1. Unmatched junction bases numbered 10, after V lost 5 bases and J lost 1 base. This CDR3 has 18 residues. Germline V CDR1 and CDR2: SGHNT, YENEEA. The CDR3 DNA is TGTGCCAGCAGCCCTTTGGAGGACAGGGTGTCTGGGGCCAACGTCCTGACTTTC. Its protein product is CASSPLEDRVSGANVLTF.

This clone was picked up one time. In the same sample, other DNA sequences code for this CDR3. The chain uses TRBV15 and TRBJ2-6; D gene ambiguous. The germline gives CDR1 LNHNV, CDR2 YYDKDF (reference sequence). Deletions cut 0 bases from V and 1 base from J, with 1 base between. This CDR3 has 14 residues. This chain's CDR3 is CATSRDSGANVLTF. Here the CDR3 DNA reads TGTGCCACCAGCAGAGATTCTGGGGCCAACGTCCTGACTTTC.